The clone carrying this T cell receptor beta chain has ten or more counts. Its antigen remains unidentified. This record comes from a study of blood T cells in healthy people across ages. Study-wide points: Per million T cells, the diversity of TCR beta decreased roughly linearly as age advanced.

Germline assignment: CDR1 SQVTM and CDR2 ANQGSEA. The CDR3 is made up of 14 amino acids. Trimming at V came to 0 bases and at J to 5 bases, leaving 5 bases not matched to a gene. It was with a sample-barcoded 5' primer and a J-beta primer mix that a second PCR of roughly 7 to 12 cycles was run. One entry per CDR3 protein, called by TCRdb with MiXCR from the 5' RACE reads. The table shows around 1.5 million distinct CDR3 sequences, with roughly 30% occurring only once. V is TRBV29-1 and J is TRBJ2-5, with 8 bases lining up with TRBD2. The origin of this receptor is a woman aged 30 to 39 in good health. The sequencing input was blood. DNA for the CDR3: TGCAGCGTTGAAGATGCGGGAGGTGTCGAGACCCAGTACTTC. It yields the protein CSVEDAGGVETQYF.